One and the same sample provided the 4 T cell receptor beta chains below, sequenced in a study of T cell responses to AZD1222 COVID-19 vaccine. Method: immunoSEQ multiplex PCR; TCRdb's copy keeps in-frame clones and lacks some. This repertoire shows more than 11,000 clones, approximately 84% found once; its top ten account for around 39%. The sample consisted of peripheral blood, taken 28 days after the second AZD1222 dose. All receptors derive from an adult who received the AZD1222 COVID-19 vaccine.

This chain uses TRBV6-5 with TRBJ2-7; TRBD2 is a possible D gene (5 bases). The V and J ends lost 0 bases and 2 bases respectively, with 14 bases between them. The CDR3 has 16 residues. The V gene's germline CDR1 is MNHEY and CDR2 SVGAGI. The CDR3 DNA follows: TGTGCCAGCAGTTACTCGATGTACGGGAAGACCTACGAGCAGTACTTC. Its protein is CASSYSMYGKTYEQYF.

The V call is TRBV5-1, the J call TRBJ2-3; weak D call: TRBD1 (6 bases). Germline CDR1 reads SGHRS; CDR2 reads YFSETQ. The V end lost 0 bases, the J end lost 2 bases, and 10 bases lay between the germline ends. CDR3 length equals 15 residues. CDR3 DNA sequence: TGCGCCAGCAGCTTGGATGGACAGATCACAGATACGCAGTATTTT. It codes for CASSLDGQITDTQYF.

The chain uses TRBV19 and TRBJ1-2; no definite D call. This CDR3 has 13 amino acids. Trimming left V 8 bases short and J 4 bases short, with 14 bases between. From germline, CDR1 is LNHDA and CDR2 SQIVND (reference sequence). This chain's CDR3 is CASSLADRYGYTF. CDR3 nucleotide sequence: TGTGCCAGTTCATTGGCAGACCGCTATGGCTACACCTTC.

CDR3: CASSLGQSSTDTQYF. CDR3 nucleotides: TGTGCCAGTAGTTTGGGACAGTCTAGCACAGATACGCAGTATTTT. V usage is TRBV19 and J usage is TRBJ2-3; 7 bases align to TRBD1. The CDR3 is 15 residues long. V dropped 5 bases and J dropped 0; count of bases not matched to a gene: 5. Germline V gene lookup returns CDR1 LNHDA and CDR2 SQIVND (reference sequence).